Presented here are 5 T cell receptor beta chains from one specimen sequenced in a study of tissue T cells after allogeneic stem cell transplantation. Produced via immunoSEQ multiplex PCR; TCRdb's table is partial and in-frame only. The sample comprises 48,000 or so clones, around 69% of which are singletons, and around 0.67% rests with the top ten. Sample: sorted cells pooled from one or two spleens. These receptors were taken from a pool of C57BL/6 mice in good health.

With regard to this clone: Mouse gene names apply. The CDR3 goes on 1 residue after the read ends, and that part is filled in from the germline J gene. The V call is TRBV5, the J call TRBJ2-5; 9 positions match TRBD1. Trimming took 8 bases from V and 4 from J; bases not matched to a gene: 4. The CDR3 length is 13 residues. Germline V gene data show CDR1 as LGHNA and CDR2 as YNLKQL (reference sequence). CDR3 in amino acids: CASSGTGKDTQYF. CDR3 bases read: TGTGCCAGCTCCGGGACAGGGAAAGACACCCAGTAC.

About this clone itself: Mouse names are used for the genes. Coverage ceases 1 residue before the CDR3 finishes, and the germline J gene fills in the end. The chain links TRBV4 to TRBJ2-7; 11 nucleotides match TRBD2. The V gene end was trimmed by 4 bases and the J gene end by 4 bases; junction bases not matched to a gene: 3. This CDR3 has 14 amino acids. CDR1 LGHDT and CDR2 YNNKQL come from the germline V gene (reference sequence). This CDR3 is CASSFGLGGYEQYF. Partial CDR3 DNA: TGTGCCAGCAGCTTTGGACTGGGGGGTTATGAACAGTAC.

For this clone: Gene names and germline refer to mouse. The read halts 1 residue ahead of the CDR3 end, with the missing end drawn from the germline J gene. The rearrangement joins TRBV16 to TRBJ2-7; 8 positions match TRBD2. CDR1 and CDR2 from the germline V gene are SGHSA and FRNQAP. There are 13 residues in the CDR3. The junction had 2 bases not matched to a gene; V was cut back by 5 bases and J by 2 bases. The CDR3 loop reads CASSGDWTYEQYF. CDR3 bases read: TGTGCAAGCAGCGGGGACTGGACCTATGAACAGTAC.

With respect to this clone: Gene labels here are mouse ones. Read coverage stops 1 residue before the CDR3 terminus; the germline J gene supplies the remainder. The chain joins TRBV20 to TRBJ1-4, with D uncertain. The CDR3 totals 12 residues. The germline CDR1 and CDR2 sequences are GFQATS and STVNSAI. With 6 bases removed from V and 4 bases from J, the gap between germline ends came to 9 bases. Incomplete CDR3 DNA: TGTGGTGCCCTTGACAACAACGAAAGATTATTT. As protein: CGALDNNERLF. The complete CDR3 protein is CGALDNNERLFF.

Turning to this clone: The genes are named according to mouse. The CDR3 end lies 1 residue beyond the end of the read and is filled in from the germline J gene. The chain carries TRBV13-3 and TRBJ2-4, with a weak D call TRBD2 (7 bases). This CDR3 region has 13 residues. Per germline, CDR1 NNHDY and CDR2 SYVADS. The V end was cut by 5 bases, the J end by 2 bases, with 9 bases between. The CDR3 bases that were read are TGTGCCAGCAGGAGGGGGGCTCAAAACACCTTGTAC. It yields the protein CASRRGAQNTLY. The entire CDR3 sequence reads CASRRGAQNTLYF. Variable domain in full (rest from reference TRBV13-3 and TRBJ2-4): EAAVTQSPRSKVAVTGGKVTLSCHQTNNHDYMYWYRQDTGHGLRLIHYSYVADSTEKGDIPDGYKASRPSQENFSLILELASLSQTAVYFCASRRGAQNTLYFGAGTRLSVL.